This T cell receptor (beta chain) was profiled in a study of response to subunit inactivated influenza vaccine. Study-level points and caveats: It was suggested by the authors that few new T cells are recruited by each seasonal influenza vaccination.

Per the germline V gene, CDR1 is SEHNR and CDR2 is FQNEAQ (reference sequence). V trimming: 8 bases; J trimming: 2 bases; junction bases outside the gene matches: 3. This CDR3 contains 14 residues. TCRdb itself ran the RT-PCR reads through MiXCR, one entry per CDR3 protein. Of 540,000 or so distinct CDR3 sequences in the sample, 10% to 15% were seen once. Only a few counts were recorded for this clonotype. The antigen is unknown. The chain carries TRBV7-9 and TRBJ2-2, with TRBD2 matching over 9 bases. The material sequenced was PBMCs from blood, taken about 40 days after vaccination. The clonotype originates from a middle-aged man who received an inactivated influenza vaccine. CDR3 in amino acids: CASVAGVNTGELFF. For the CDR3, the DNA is TGTGCCAGCGTAGCGGGAGTCAACACCGGGGAGCTGTTTTTT.